The 18 T cell receptor beta chains listed next were all sequenced from one sample in a study of sequential checkpoint blockade in melanoma. Data came from immunoSEQ multiplex PCR; TCRdb stores just in-frame clones and leaves some out. The table has more than 2,000 clones, 20% to 25% seen once. Treatment given: randomized to nivolumab then ipilimumab (arm A) or the reverse (arm B). Specimen: tumor tissue (inferred from file names), collected from a patient given nivolumab and ipilimumab in sequence. The receptors were gathered from a human donor with melanoma.

The chain links TRBV29-1 to TRBJ2-3; D unresolved. V lost 5 bases and J lost 6, with 15 bases in between. This CDR3 spans 13 amino acids. Germline V gene sequence: CDR1 SQVTM, CDR2 ANQGSEA. The CDR3 is CSVQAGVGDTQYF. DNA of the CDR3: TGCAGCGTTCAGGCAGGAGTGGGGGATACGCAGTATTTT.

The chain combines TRBV19 with TRBJ2-7; 7 nucleotides line up with TRBD2. V lost 1 base, J lost 4 bases, and 10 bases stayed unmatched. Germline-derived CDR1 and CDR2 are LNHDA and SQIVND (reference sequence). CDR3 length equals 16 residues. CDR3 sequence reads: CASSIVGPGGDYEQYF. The CDR3 region has the DNA TGTGCCAGTAGTATAGTAGGGCCGGGAGGAGATTACGAGCAGTACTTC.

V is TRBV28 and J is TRBJ2-3; D possibly corresponds to TRBD2 (6 bases). The CDR3 length is 15 residues. V gave up 5 bases and J gave up 0 bases, with 12 bases separating them. CDR1 MDHEN and CDR2 SYDVKM come from the germline V gene. CDR3 region: CASSIPGLSTDTQYF. The CDR3 coding sequence is TGTGCCAGCAGTATCCCTGGACTAAGCACAGATACGCAGTATTTT.

This clone is classed as large. The J gene is TRBJ2-3, the V gene TRBV28; D may be TRBD2 (5 bases). The V and J ends lost 5 bases and 2 bases respectively, with 17 bases between them. This CDR3 is built from 16 residues. The germline gives CDR1 MDHEN, CDR2 SYDVKM. CDR3 sequence reads: CASSLPGMDATDTQYF. In DNA form, the CDR3 reads TGTGCCAGCAGTCTACCGGGAATGGATGCCACAGATACGCAGTATTTT.

The rearrangement links TRBV6-8 to TRBJ2-3; D is unclear. The CDR3 loop spans 13 amino acids. Per the germline V gene, CDR1 is MNHGY and CDR2 is SAAAGT. Trimming removed 6 bases from V and 6 bases from J, with 13 bases in between. Here the CDR3 DNA reads TGTGCCAGCAGCCGCCCGTCGGGTGATACGCAGTATTTT. Protein sequence: CASSRPSGDTQYF.

The chain combines TRBV11-3 with TRBJ2-1; 13 positions match TRBD2. Trimming removed 2 bases from V and 10 bases from J; junction bases left unmatched: 5. The CDR3 is 15 amino acids. Germline CDR1 reads SGHNT; CDR2 reads YENEEA. CDR3 protein: CASSLLGLAGDEQFF. The CDR3 region has the DNA TGTGCCAGCAGCTTATTAGGACTAGCGGGAGACGAGCAGTTCTTC. Complete variable domain (other parts from reference TRBV11-3 and TRBJ2-1): EAGVVQSPRYKIIEKKQPVAFWCNPISGHNTLYWYLQNLGQGPELLIRYENEEAVDDSQLPKDRFSAERLKGVDSTLKIQPAELGDSAVYLCASSLLGLAGDEQFFGPGTRLTVL.

Relative to its sample, this clone is medium-sized. The sample contains more than one DNA sequence encoding this CDR3. This rearrangement joins TRBV11-3 to TRBJ2-3; 14 bases match TRBD2. The CDR3 contains 16 residues. V was pared by 5 bases and J by 3 bases, with 4 bases of the junction left unmatched. Germline V CDR1 and CDR2: SGHNT, YENEEA. Here the CDR3 DNA reads TGTGCCAGCAGCCCCGGGACTAGCGGGAGAACAGATACGCAGTATTTT. This translates into CASSPGTSGRTDTQYF.

This clone was counted a few times. This rearrangement joins TRBV6-7 to TRBJ2-3; no clear D. TRBV6-7 is filed as an ORF, its function uncertain. This CDR3 is 11 amino acids long. V was shortened by 4 bases and J by 4 bases, with 3 bases between the two germline ends. The CDR3 coding sequence is TGTGCCAGCAGTTCAGCAGATACGCAGTATTTT. Translation: CASSSADTQYF.

By share, this clone counts as medium-sized. This chain joins TRBV11-3 and TRBJ2-1; TRBD1 matches 8 bases. The CDR3 has 15 amino acids. Trimming at V came to 1 base and at J to 7 bases, leaving 6 bases not matched to a gene. Germline-derived CDR1 and CDR2 are SGHNT and YENEEA. The CDR3 nucleotides read TGTGCCAGCAGCTTAGGGCAGGGGGCGCGGAATGAGCAGTTCTTC. This gives the protein CASSLGQGARNEQFF. Filled out from reference TRBV11-3 and TRBJ2-1, the complete variable domain reads EAGVVQSPRYKIIEKKQPVAFWCNPISGHNTLYWYLQNLGQGPELLIRYENEEAVDDSQLPKDRFSAERLKGVDSTLKIQPAELGDSAVYLCASSLGQGARNEQFFGPGTRLTVL.

This clone appeared a few times. The chain recombines TRBV6-8 with TRBJ2-7, with D hard to call. The germline CDR1 and CDR2 sequences are MNHGY and SAAAGT. This CDR3 is 14 amino acids long. The V end lost 0 bases, the J end lost 1 base, and 7 bases lay between the germline ends. CDR3 residues: CASSYSGRSYEQYF. CDR3 DNA: TGTGCCAGCAGTTACTCCGGACGGTCCTACGAGCAGTACTTC.

There are a few counts of this clone. A read error may account for a junction end that differs from germline. The chain combines TRBV6-8 with TRBJ2-5, with D perhaps matching TRBD2 (6 bases). The germline gives CDR1 MNHGY, CDR2 SAAAGT. CDR3 length: 13 residues. This chain's CDR3 is CAISVSGQETQYF. CDR3 DNA sequence: TGTGCCATCAGTGTCAGCGGGCAAGAGACCCAGTACTTC.

This chain uses TRBV6-8 with TRBJ2-7; 7 bases are shared with TRBD1. The CDR3 length is 15 residues. V trimming: 0 bases; J trimming: 3 bases; junction bases outside the gene matches: 5. Germline V gene data show CDR1 as MNHGY and CDR2 as SAAAGT. CDR3 nucleotide sequence: TGTGCCAGCAGTTACTCAACAGGGGCGAACTACGAGCAGTACTTC. Translation: CASSYSTGANYEQYF.

Within the sample, this clone is medium-sized. The V call is TRBV11-3, the J call TRBJ2-7, with 8 bases matching TRBD2. Unmatched junction bases numbered 10, after V lost 5 bases and J lost 4 bases. This CDR3 comprises 15 residues. The V gene's germline CDR1 is SGHNT and CDR2 YENEEA. The CDR3 region is CASSSTSGITYEQYF. The CDR3 bases are TGTGCCAGCAGCAGCACTAGCGGAATAACTTACGAGCAGTACTTC.

The chain carries TRBV18 and TRBJ2-1, with D tentatively TRBD1 (5 bases). CDR3 size: 15 residues. The V end lost 4 bases, the J end lost 0 bases, and 10 bases lay between the germline ends. CDR1 KGHSH and CDR2 LQKENI come from the germline V gene. The CDR3 reads CASSLGQSSYNEQFF. CDR3 coding DNA: TGTGCCAGCTCACTTGGACAAAGCTCCTACAATGAGCAGTTCTTC.

The chain is built from TRBV19 and TRBJ2-5; tentative D call: TRBD2 (5 bases). The CDR3 contains 17 residues. Germline loops: CDR1 LNHDA, CDR2 SQIVND (reference sequence). Trimming removed 2 bases at V and 4 bases at J, with 20 bases between. This CDR3 reads CASSILGPGVGVETQYF. The DNA of the CDR3 is TGTGCCAGTAGTATACTTGGACCCGGGGTTGGGGTAGAGACCCAGTACTTC.

Only a few counts were recorded for this clone. The rearrangement uses TRBV19 and TRBJ1-1; no reliable D call. Germline CDR1 and CDR2: LNHDA and SQIVND (reference sequence). The CDR3 runs to 14 residues. Trimming stripped 3 bases from V and 3 bases from J, with 11 bases between. The CDR3 sequence: CASSISDEYTEAFF. CDR3 nucleotide sequence: TGTGCCAGTAGTATCTCCGATGAGTACACTGAAGCTTTCTTT.

This clone rates as medium-sized. The chain joins TRBV11-3 to TRBJ2-5; D gene ambiguous. This CDR3 contains 15 residues. Looked up from germline, CDR1 is SGHNT and CDR2 is YENEEA. V lost 3 bases to trimming and J lost 5 bases, with 16 bases between them. The CDR3 sequence: CASSLEAGPLETQYF. The DNA of the CDR3 is TGTGCCAGCAGCTTGGAAGCAGGACCCTTGGAGACCCAGTACTTC. The complete variable domain, with remaining parts taken from reference TRBV11-3 and TRBJ2-5, reads EAGVVQSPRYKIIEKKQPVAFWCNPISGHNTLYWYLQNLGQGPELLIRYENEEAVDDSQLPKDRFSAERLKGVDSTLKIQPAELGDSAVYLCASSLEAGPLETQYFGPGTRLLVL.

This chain uses TRBV6-8 with TRBJ1-2, with a weak D call TRBD1 (6 bases). The CDR3 runs 13 residues. CDR1 MNHGY and CDR2 SAAAGT come from the germline V gene. V was clipped by 6 bases and J by 10 bases, with 18 bases between them. The CDR3 loop reads CASRIPGQPPYTF. The CDR3 nucleotides are TGTGCCAGCAGAATACCGGGACAACCTCCCTACACCTTC.